Each of the 29 T cell receptor beta chains below was sequenced from the same sample in a study of regulatory T cells in long-lasting Graves disease. The sample's time point: newly diagnosed GD, antithyroid drugs for less than 3 months. Following extraction of RNA from PBMCs, that RNA was used to make the TCR library. Combining iRepertoire HTBI primers with Arm-PCR of CDR3 regions, the authors built TCR beta libraries. TCRdb redid the calling of the multiplex PCR reads with MiXCR, one entry per CDR3 protein. The sample has about 430,000 distinct CDR3 sequences; 15% are singletons. The same specimen was also included in a second study, on T cells in Graves' hyperthyroidism and ophthalmopathy.

Sequenced material: peripheral blood mononuclear cells (PBMCs), taken at new diagnosis, from a patient treated with antithyroid drugs. These receptors were obtained from a woman in her forties with Graves disease.

This clonotype was observed at least ten times. The genes are TRBV7-8 and TRBJ2-1; TRBD2 matches 9 bases. Gene TRBJ2-5 matches the end of the DNA better, so the J call may be wrong. The CDR3 covers 16 residues. Germline V lookup: CDR1 SGHVS, CDR2 FQNEAQ. The CDR3 nucleotides read TGTGCCAGCAGCCAAGTGGGCGGGAGGGCCCAAGAGACCCAGTACTTC. It encodes CASSQVGGRAQETQYF.

About this clonotype itself: Being one base from a much bigger clone, this may be a read error. V gene TRBV11-2 combines with J gene TRBJ2-1; D tentatively reads TRBD1 or TRBD2 (5 bases each). CDR3 length equals 15 residues. Per the germline V gene, CDR1 is SGHAT and CDR2 is FQNNGV. The V and J ends lost 5 bases and 7 bases respectively, with 18 bases between them. The chain's CDR3 is CASSILPGRPNEQFF. As DNA, the CDR3 is TGTGCCAGCAGCATCCTACCGGGACGACCGAATGAGCAGTTCTTC.

This clonotype occurred a few times. The genes are TRBV30 and TRBJ1-2; D is possibly TRBD1 (6 bases). CDR1 and CDR2 (germline): GTSNPN, SVGIG (reference sequence). Trimming took 8 bases from V and 5 from J, leaving 9 bases between them. This CDR3 contains 10 residues. CDR3 sequence (DNA): TGTGCCCGCGGACAGTATGGCTACACCTTC. Protein: CARGQYGYTF.

The V gene is TRBV19, the J gene TRBJ2-5, with a tentative D call TRBD1 (6 bases). With 4 bases removed from V and 5 bases from J, the gap between germline ends came to 17 bases. Looked up from germline, CDR1 is LNHDA and CDR2 is SQIVND (reference sequence). This CDR3 contains 15 residues. CDR3 amino acids: CASSSMGALVETQYF. The CDR3 bases are TGTGCCAGTAGTAGTATGGGGGCGCTCGTGGAGACCCAGTACTTC.

This clonotype came up many times. DNA of the CDR3: TGTGCCAGCAGAAATCCCGACAGTGAAAAACTGTTTTTT. It yields the protein CASRNPDSEKLFF. The chain has TRBV28 and TRBJ1-4, with D possibly being TRBD1 (5 bases). Germline values: CDR1 MDHEN, CDR2 SYDVKM. V lost 6 bases to trimming and J lost 7 bases, with 12 bases between them. The CDR3 length is 13 residues.

This clonotype was found many times. The V gene is TRBV28, the J gene TRBJ2-1, with TRBD1 identical over 9 bases. The CDR3 has 14 amino acids. Germline V CDR1 and CDR2: MDHEN, SYDVKM. J was trimmed by 9 bases and V by 4 bases; bases with no gene match: 7. The CDR3 region has the DNA TGTGCCAGCAGTTCCGGGACAGGGATAACTGAGCAGTTCTTC. Translating it yields CASSSGTGITEQFF.

On this clonotype: With only one base between it and a far larger clone, this is likely a read error. The chain combines TRBV2 with TRBJ2-7; 13 bases align to TRBD2. V shed 6 bases, J shed 5 bases, and the junction held 1 base outside the gene matches. The germline CDR1 and CDR2 sequences are SNHLY and FYNNEI. The CDR3 runs to 13 residues. Here the CDR3 DNA reads TGTGCCAGCAGCGGGACTAGCGGGAACGAGCAGTACTTC. It specifies CASSGTSGNEQYF.

In this sample, this clonotype turned up many times. This chain uses TRBV2 with TRBJ1-5, with D unresolved. The CDR3 contains 16 residues. The germline V and J ends were trimmed by 4 bases and 0 bases, with 13 bases remaining between them. CDR1 and CDR2 from the germline V gene are SNHLY and FYNNEI. The CDR3 is CASSVLGNPSNQPQHF. CDR3 nucleotides: TGTGCCAGCAGTGTTTTAGGTAATCCTAGCAATCAGCCCCAGCATTTT.

The chain employs TRBV9 and TRBJ1-1, with D possibly being TRBD1 (5 bases). The CDR3 totals 17 residues. Germline lookup yields CDR1 SGDLS and CDR2 YYNGEE. Trimming left V 3 bases short and J 0 bases short, with 18 bases between. CDR3 in amino acids: CASSAERDGLMNTEAFF. Written as DNA, the CDR3 is TGTGCCAGCAGCGCGGAGAGGGACGGATTAATGAACACTGAAGCTTTCTTT.

This clonotype was observed many times. This sequence joins TRBV7-9 and TRBJ2-1; TRBD2 matches at 7 bases. The CDR3 runs 17 residues. Germline loops: CDR1 SEHNR, CDR2 FQNEAQ (reference sequence). The ends lost 1 base at V and 3 bases at J; junction bases unmatched: 9. The CDR3 sequence: CASSLEGGGSIYNEQFF. In DNA, the CDR3 is TGTGCCAGCAGCTTAGAAGGAGGCGGGAGTATCTACAATGAGCAGTTCTTC.

This clonotype has at least ten counts. The rearrangement uses TRBV12-3 or TRBV12-4 and TRBJ2-2; a possible D gene is TRBD1 (6 bases). Trimming shortened V by 6 bases and J by 4 bases, and 12 bases separated the two germline ends. CDR3 length equals 14 residues. CDR3 sequence (DNA): TGTGCCAGCAGACTGGGGGCAGCCACCGGGGAGCTGTTTTTT. Amino acid sequence: CASRLGAATGELFF.

There are many counts of this clonotype. V is TRBV2 and J is TRBJ2-3; the D is unclear. Between the trimmed V and J ends, which lost 9 bases and 1 base, there was a span of 14 bases. The CDR3 totals 14 residues. Germline V gene data show CDR1 as SNHLY and CDR2 as FYNNEI. This CDR3 reads CASTTSPRTDTQYF. The CDR3 DNA reads as TGTGCCAGTACCACGTCTCCCCGCACAGATACGCAGTATTTT.

This clonotype showed up many times. V usage is TRBV6-2 or TRBV6-3 and J usage is TRBJ1-1, with D unclear. The CDR3 covers 13 residues. Trimming pared 5 bases from V and 5 bases from J, leaving 12 bases between. The germline V gene has CDR1 MNHEY and CDR2 SVGEGT. CDR3 protein: CASSAPLETEAFF. CDR3 DNA sequence: TGTGCCAGCAGTGCCCCATTGGAGACTGAAGCTTTCTTT.

In this sample, this clonotype turned up many times. This chain joins TRBV18 and TRBJ2-1, with D possibly TRBD2 on 6 matching bases. The CDR3 loop spans 14 amino acids. V was pared by 4 bases and J by 8 bases, with 15 bases between. Germline CDR1 reads KGHSH; CDR2 reads LQKENI. This CDR3 reads CASSLGSGEDEQFF. The CDR3 DNA reads as TGTGCCAGCTCACTTGGGTCGGGGGAGGATGAGCAGTTCTTC.

In this sample, this clonotype turned up a few times. CDR3 DNA sequence: TGTGCCAGCCAAATCGGGACAGGGGGTATGGATGAGCAGTTCTTC. This encodes CASQIGTGGMDEQFF. The chain is built from TRBV19 and TRBJ2-1, with 11 bases aligning to TRBD1. CDR3 size: 15 residues. V trimming: 9 bases; J trimming: 8 bases; junction bases outside the gene matches: 12. CDR1 is LNHDA and CDR2 is SQIVND in the germline V gene (reference sequence).

This clonotype was detected only a few times. Here the CDR3 omits its conserved ending phenylalanine or tryptophan, so a read error is the likely source. The rearrangement uses TRBV11-3 and TRBJ1-2; D call uncertain. The V and J ends lost 1 base and 4 bases respectively, with 10 bases between them. This CDR3 region has 14 residues. In germline, CDR1 is SGHNT, CDR2 YENEEA. In DNA form, the CDR3 reads TGTGCCAGCAGCTTAGCTTCAGATCCCTATGGCTACACCTCC. Translating gives CASSLASDPYGYTS.

This clonotype has ten or more counts. The chain employs TRBV27 and TRBJ2-7; perhaps TRBD1 as D (5 bases). V lost 0 bases and J lost 2, with 14 bases in between. The CDR3 has 16 amino acids. CDR1 is MNHEY, CDR2 SMNVEV, per germline (reference sequence). The CDR3 DNA sequence: TGTGCCAGCAGTTTATCGGGGCAGGGTGGGACCTACGAGCAGTACTTC. Its translation is CASSLSGQGGTYEQYF.

Concerning this clonotype: It is likely a read error: a sequence one base away is far more abundant. The CDR3: CASSLSGGSGLYNEQYF. CDR3 DNA sequence: TGTGCCAGCAGCTTATCTGGCGGTAGCGGACTTTACAATGAGCAGTACTTC. The V gene is TRBV7-2, the J gene TRBJ2-7; the D gene is possibly TRBD2 (6 bases). Germline V lookup: CDR1 SGHTA, CDR2 FQGNSA. There are 17 residues in the CDR3. V was pared by 2 bases and J by 7 bases, with 24 bases between.

This clonotype was picked up many times. The chain links TRBV28 to TRBJ2-7; maybe TRBD1 (5 bases). V lost 1 base and J lost 5, with 9 bases in between. The CDR3 has 13 amino acids. Germline V gene lookup returns CDR1 MDHEN and CDR2 SYDVKM. In DNA, the CDR3 is TGTGCCAGCAGTTTATTCCAGGGCCACGAGCAGTACTTC. Translation gives CASSLFQGHEQYF.

This chain uses TRBV20-1 with TRBJ1-2; 8 bases are a match to TRBD1. The CDR3 runs 14 residues. With 6 bases clipped from V and 2 bases from J, the junction kept 8 bases outside the gene matches. The germline CDR1 and CDR2 sequences are DFQATT and SNEGSKA (reference sequence). The DNA for the CDR3 is TGCAGTGCCGGACAGGGAGAATTCAACTATGGCTACACCTTC. Protein: CSAGQGEFNYGYTF.

A word on this clonotype: This sequence may be a read error, since a much larger clone differs from it by one base. The chain couples TRBV28 to TRBJ2-5; 7 positions agree with TRBD2. This CDR3 region has 16 residues. The V and J ends lost 5 bases and 5 bases, in that order; junction bases with no gene match: 14. Germline CDR1 and CDR2: MDHEN and SYDVKM. The CDR3 loop reads CASSPLSGGVMETQYF. As DNA, the CDR3 is TGTGCCAGCAGTCCCCTTTCGGGAGGAGTGATGGAGACCCAGTACTTC.

This clonotype appeared many times. V and J are TRBV6-5 and TRBJ2-3; tentatively, D is TRBD1 (5 bases). Between the trimmed V and J ends, which lost 3 bases and 3 bases, there was a span of 7 bases. Germline-derived CDR1 and CDR2 are MNHEY and SVGAGI. The CDR3 runs 13 residues. DNA for the CDR3: TGTGCCAGCAGTTATCCAGGGACAGATACGCAGTATTTT. Translated: CASSYPGTDTQYF.

This clonotype has at least ten counts. The genes are TRBV12-3 or TRBV12-4 and TRBJ1-2; a weak D match, TRBD1 (6 bases). The CDR3 extends over 15 amino acids. Deletions cut 4 bases from V and 1 base from J, with 13 bases between. Written as DNA, the CDR3 is TGTGCCAGCAGTTCGCGGACAGACCATAACTATGGCTACACCTTC. Its translation: CASSSRTDHNYGYTF.

J is TRBJ2-1 and V is TRBV11-3; no reliable D call. V was clipped by 6 bases and J by 1 base, with 13 bases between them. Germline CDR1 reads SGHNT; CDR2 reads YENEEA. This CDR3 has 15 residues. The chain's CDR3 is CASRLKSQSYNEQFF. CDR3 nucleotides: TGTGCCAGCAGATTAAAATCCCAGTCCTACAATGAGCAGTTCTTC.

The rearrangement links TRBV24-1 to TRBJ2-1; D is possibly TRBD1 or TRBD2 (6 bases each). With 4 bases removed from V and 0 bases from J, the gap between germline ends came to 15 bases. This CDR3 has 17 residues. Germline CDR1 and CDR2: KGHDR and SFDVKD. This chain's CDR3 is CATSDSRGAGSYNEQFF. CDR3 nucleotide sequence: TGTGCCACCAGTGACTCGAGGGGGGCAGGCTCCTACAATGAGCAGTTCTTC.

This clonotype has at least ten counts. The V gene is TRBV7-2, the J gene TRBJ2-1; 9 bases fit TRBD1. Germline CDR1 SGHTA, CDR2 FQGNSA. There are 16 residues in the CDR3. Unmatched junction bases numbered 7, after V lost 4 bases and J lost 3 bases. The CDR3 nucleotides are TGTGCCAGCAGCTGGAGACAGGGGGTTTTCTACAATGAGCAGTTCTTC. This encodes CASSWRQGVFYNEQFF. Full variable domain (outside the CDR3, taken from reference TRBV7-2 and TRBJ2-1): GAGVSQSPSNKVTEKGKDVELRCDPISGHTALYWYRQSLGQGLEFLIYFQGNSAPDKSGLPSDRFSAERTGGSVSTLTIQRTQQEDSAVYLCASSWRQGVFYNEQFFGPGTRLTVL.

The rearrangement uses TRBV19 and TRBJ2-2; D uncertain. The V gene's germline CDR1 is LNHDA and CDR2 SQIVND (reference sequence). The germline V and J ends were trimmed by 6 bases and 0 bases, with 11 bases remaining between them. This CDR3 spans 15 amino acids. CDR3: CASRVAASNTGELFF. The CDR3 DNA reads TGTGCCAGTAGGGTGGCAGCCTCGAACACCGGGGAGCTGTTTTTT.

Here the CDR3 reads CSARDPGREYNEQFF. The CDR3 DNA reads as TGCAGTGCTAGAGATCCCGGACGGGAATACAATGAGCAGTTCTTC. The chain joins TRBV20-1 to TRBJ2-1; D perhaps matches TRBD2 (5 bases). CDR1 is DFQATT, CDR2 SNEGSKA, per germline (reference sequence). The V end lost 0 bases, the J end lost 4 bases, and 13 bases lay between the germline ends. The CDR3 has 15 amino acids.

There are a few counts of this clonotype. CDR3 bases: TGTGCCAGCAAGTTGCAGGGCATAGCCAAAAACATTCAGTACTTC. It is translated as CASKLQGIAKNIQYF. J is TRBJ2-4 and V is TRBV6-2 or TRBV6-3, with D tentatively TRBD1 (5 bases). This CDR3 contains 15 residues. V was cut by 7 bases and J by 0 bases, with 13 bases left in between. CDR1 and CDR2 from the germline V gene are MNHEY and SVGEGT.